The 5 T cell receptor beta chains reported below all come from one sample, sequenced in a study of blood T cell repertoires in COVID-19. Some clones are missing from TCRdb's copy, which holds only in-frame ones; the method was immunoSEQ multiplex PCR. Of some 120,000 clones in the sample, 85% to 90% are singletons; the top ten hold 3.9%. Sequencing used peripheral blood. These receptors were collected from a man aged 55 to 70 with acute or convalescent COVID-19.

The gene calls are TRBV19 and TRBJ2-1; 8 nucleotides match TRBD2. Germline CDR1 and CDR2: LNHDA and SQIVND (reference sequence). The CDR3 is 13 amino acids. V was pared by 5 bases and J by 7 bases, with 4 bases of the junction left unmatched. Here the CDR3 reads CASSPRGGNEQFF. The CDR3, as DNA: TGTGCCAGTAGTCCACGGGGGGGAAATGAGCAGTTCTTC.

This rearrangement joins TRBV30 to TRBJ1-5, with D perhaps matching TRBD1 (6 bases). Germline V CDR1 and CDR2: GTSNPN, SVGIG (reference sequence). V lost 5 bases to trimming and J lost 6 bases, with 14 bases between them. This CDR3 has 13 residues. For the CDR3, the DNA is TGTGCCTGGGACGCAGGGGAGGGTCAGCCCCAGCATTTT. The encoded protein is CAWDAGEGQPQHF.

This chain links TRBV6-2 or TRBV6-3 with TRBJ1-2; 8 nucleotides line up with TRBD1. The CDR3 runs to 13 residues. Per germline, CDR1 MNHEY and CDR2 SVGEGT. V shed 7 bases, J shed 7 bases, and the junction held 8 bases outside the gene matches. CDR3: CASTPGQGIGYTF. In DNA form, the CDR3 reads TGTGCCAGCACCCCAGGACAGGGAATTGGCTACACCTTC.

The chain recombines TRBV2 with TRBJ2-7; 9 bases match TRBD1. The trim removed 5 bases at V and 5 bases at J, leaving 1 base unmatched. The CDR3 runs 12 residues. Germline CDR1 reads SNHLY; CDR2 reads FYNNEI. CDR3 nucleotide sequence: TGTGCCAGCAGTCGGGACAGGGACGAGCAGTACTTC. Amino acid sequence: CASSRDRDEQYF.

V and J are TRBV7-9 and TRBJ1-4, with D possibly TRBD1 on 5 matching bases. The CDR3 loop spans 15 amino acids. The germline V gene encodes CDR1 SEHNR and CDR2 FQNEAQ (reference sequence). V lost 5 bases, J lost 5 bases, and 15 bases lay in between. The CDR3 bases are TGTGCCAGCAGCCCCCGGGGGGGTCGAAATGAAAAACTGTTTTTT. Its protein is CASSPRGGRNEKLFF.